Here is one TCR beta chain with its context. Its antigen target is currently unknown. No much larger clonotype is one base removed from it; base qualities were not supplied. To prepare the library, the immunoSEQ multiplex PCR assay was applied. A mixture of 60 forward primers for TCR Vbeta segments and 13 reverse primers for TCR Jbeta segments was used in the multiplex PCR. The CDR3 region of rearranged TCR beta genes was amplified from genomic DNA by a multiplex PCR assay. On the Illumina HiSeq System, the amplified TCR beta libraries were sequenced as 87-base-pair reads. Concerning the study's data processing: A later analysis tallied roughly 76 million unique TCR beta chains across the approximately 670 repertoires, and about 10 million of those chains were shared by two or more donors. A nearest-neighbor algorithm error-corrected the raw reads and collapsed the reads into unique sequences, merging closely related sequences to remove PCR and sequencing errors. To assign V, D and J gene segments, CDR3 sequences were aligned to IMGT reference sequences. For a sequence to be retained, a match of at least six nucleotides was required to both a V gene segment and a J gene segment. A rearrangement was called productive if the CDR3 had no stop codons and remained in frame with V and J, and every other rearrangement was called non-productive. Following IMGT convention, CDR3 was defined as the stretch from the second conserved V-encoded cysteine up to the conserved J-encoded phenylalanine. In an earlier analysis of approximately 590 of the donors, sequences lacking an unambiguous match to a single V gene segment were excluded. An earlier analysis of 500 to 700 of the donors classified V segments as functional when productive rearrangements were above 56.7% and as segregating when the standard deviation between donors was above 5%. To diagnose cytomegalovirus status from the catalog of TCR beta chain sequences, a statistical classification framework was built. In a later analysis, TCR nucleotide sequences were compared against IMGT/GENE-DB human TR gene sequences so that V and J genes could be assigned. Using the TCRdist pipeline, a later analysis assigned CDR3 sequences along with most-parsimonious VDJ recombination scenarios. In a later analysis, each TCR beta chain was defined by its CDR3 amino acid sequence together with its V-gene family, and reads lacking a unique V-gene family were excluded. A later analysis removed nearly 600 highly shared, low-generation-probability nucleotide sequences to deal with suspected cross-contamination and a sequencing artifact. For each public chain, a later analysis derived a clonal expansion index from normalized ranks of inferred template counts within each repertoire. A later analysis computed generation probabilities with a VDJ recombination model fitted to out-of-frame rearrangements, and checked the results against IGoR. Hypergeometric tests were used in a later analysis to score TCR-TCR, TCR-HLA and TCR-CMV co-occurrence, with a repertoire-size bias correction applied to the TCR pairs. False discovery rates were estimated in a later analysis by permuting HLA or CMV assignments 20 times. In a later analysis, co-occurring TCRs were grouped using DBSCAN, and TCRdist sequence similarity was added for clustering within HLA-allele-positive subsets. Repertoires with fewer than 30,000 or more than 120,000 public chains, plus five repertoires with anomalous nucleotide sharing, were excluded from co-occurrence clustering. TCRdb provides this immuneACCESS table in a form limited to in-frame rearrangements. Some clones are lacking; in checked studies, under half of them reflect an unresolved V gene, and why the rest are absent is not known. V, J and clone size are taken as reported in that table, and D and trimming were inferred from the DNA itself. The sample profile shows about 100,000 clones; approximately 76% of them were found once. The ten largest clones add up to roughly 2.3% of the sample.

This entry comes from a study of cytomegalovirus exposure and HLA in healthy donors (dated by TCRdb to about 2017). Broadly, across the study: According to an earlier analysis of around 600 of the donors, roughly 180 million T cells yielded over 100 million unique TCR beta sequences and about 300 Gb of sequence data. Class I and class II HLA loci were covered by the typing at four-digit resolution. Every discovery cohort repertoire had been produced on one sequencing platform. Of the roughly 400 genotyped donors, approximately 83% fell in the genetic ancestry cluster associated with self-reported Caucasian donors. Donor age, sex, ethnicity and CMV serostatus were collected together with the repertoire data. A separate validation cohort of over 95 different subjects was used in addition to the roughly 670-subject first cohort. An early release that covered some 640 HLA-typed donors contained about 290 gigabases of sequencing data and 85 million to 100 million unique TCR sequences. Typing coverage differed by locus: A, B, C, DRB1 and DQB1 were typed in roughly 629-630 donors, DQA1 in about 510, DPA1 in 600 to 610, and DPB1 in roughly 450. The study profiled the T cell repertoires of under 850 subjects by immunosequencing and related them to cytomegalovirus serostatus. To predict cytomegalovirus infection status, the study combined high-throughput TCR immunosequencing, statistical association of individual TCRs with disease status, and machine learning. In a later analysis, previously published TCR beta repertoires from several hundred donors were re-analyzed and high-resolution HLA genotyping was added so that TCR occurrence patterns could be studied. An earlier analysis of fewer than 750 of the donors used high-throughput TCR beta sequencing to judge whether each TCR beta V gene segment behaved as functional or pseudogenic. Across approximately 400 genotyped donors of the cohort, an average of about 220,000 unique TCR beta nucleotide sequences per donor were sequenced, and roughly 17% of those sequences were non-productive. Rather than drawing on any new phenotypic data, the later analysis identified candidate immune exposures from TCR beta sequences and the way those sequences occurred across donors. A handful of DR-DQ haplotypes were handled as single units for association and clustering because linkage in the cohort was strong. The study aimed to test whether signatures of past pathogen exposure could be identified by cataloging public T cell receptors. A later genetic analysis took genome-wide SNP genotypes for about 55% of the 666 donors and used that subset as a discovery cohort.

The paper as a whole reports these results and caveats: Linkage disequilibrium might explain the correlated functional status among segregating V segments, but an unknown experimental factor could not be excluded. In vitro tests confirmed that a few of the cytomegalovirus-associated TCR beta chains recognize cytomegalovirus antigens. Most CMV-associated TCR beta chains appeared to be HLA-restricted in a later analysis, and the HLA associations seemed to be driven largely by CMV exposure. In a later genetic analysis, fewer N-insertions in productive TCRs were reported among donors in an Asian-associated ancestry cluster than the roughly 670-donor mean. The 87-base-pair reads could not distinguish some IMGT-functional V segments, including TRBV6-2 and TRBV6-3, so those segments were excluded. CMV serostatus was the only immune exposure information available for the cohort. Because counts were too low, seventeen rarely observed V segments, including chromosome 9 orphons, were excluded from the earlier analysis of under 650 of the donors. A further reported finding was that TCR beta sequences accurately predicted the HLA-A and HLA-B alleles for most subjects in the first cohort. Because some donors lacked HLA typing at each locus, the association tests relied only on the typed subset. The classifier was reported to diagnose cytomegalovirus status with high specificity and sensitivity in both the original cohort and the validation cohort. Sequencing depth was assumed to be roughly uniform across donors in the presence/absence analyses, though that assumption may not hold. In a later analysis, 16,951 TCR beta sequences were associated with specific HLA alleles at a false discovery rate of 0.05. A later genetic analysis associated a missense DCLRE1C variant with V-gene and J-gene trimming of TCR beta chains, and an independent cohort replicated the association. A cluster of highly shared sequence variants was judged likely to represent a technical artifact of the sequencing pipeline. Several of the top co-occurrence clusters appeared to be linked to parvovirus B19, influenza, CMV and Epstein-Barr virus, according to a later analysis. It was suggested by the authors that the approach could potentially be generalized to other disease states and immunological phenotypes. This cohort had only TCR beta chains sequenced, and the lack of alpha or paired-chain data limited which features could be detected. Compared with equally common non-associated chains, HLA-associated TCR beta chains in a later analysis were more clonally expanded and had lower generation probabilities. In a later analysis, the rate of TCR association differed among HLA loci, with DRB1 alleles having the most associated TCRs and HLA-C alleles having the fewest. When HLA alleles, especially DR and DQ, strongly co-occurred, TCR associations were difficult to assign to individual alleles. An earlier analysis of several hundred of the donors showed that most TCR beta V segments appeared in productive rearrangements either about 87% or about 30% of the time, which broadly matched IMGT annotations. Most TCR sequences were observed very rarely across donors, whereas some public TCRs were present in many individuals. The study listed 150 to 200 TCR beta chains as associated with cytomegalovirus.

The cohort consisted of 600 or so healthy bone marrow donors. Cohort members were all nominally healthy when sampled, although unrecorded immune exposures were likely present. The donor tested CMV seronegative and was one of the 352 seronegative cohort members. Every donor gave a peripheral blood sample, and the peripheral blood mononuclear cells from that sample were used for TCR beta sequencing. Genomic DNA was extracted from the blood cell samples with the Qiagen DNeasy Blood Extraction Kit. The CDR3 has 17 amino acids, counting the end cysteine and phenylalanine. The entry retains the CDR3 DNA only, 51 bases that are in frame from base 1. CDR1 and CDR2 (SGHRS, YFSETQ) derive from the germline V gene. The germline V and J ends show losses of 0 bases and 7 bases respectively, and no gene match explains 8 bases of the junction.

This clonotype originated in a man aged 18 to 30 in good health and CMV-seronegative. Sequenced material: PBMCs. The sequence joins TRBV5-1 to TRBJ1-3; 12 middle bases align to TRBD1. The CDR3 reads as follows: CASSLDGDRGLINTIYF. The bases read TGCGCCAGCAGCTTGGATGGGGACAGGGGGCTCATCAACACCATATATTTT.